These 8 T cell receptor beta chains were all obtained from the same sample, sequenced in a study of breast tumors, draining lymph nodes, adjacent tissues. TCRdb itself ran the multiplex PCR reads through MiXCR, one entry per CDR3 protein. The profile shows about 63,000 distinct CDR3 sequences, roughly 50% of them singletons. The sample was breast tumor tissue. The source of these receptors is a female donor with breast cancer. Some clones in this sample may be carry-over from other donors' samples.

This clonotype was seen a single time. V gene TRBV11-2 combines with J gene TRBJ2-6; D call uncertain. Between the trimmed V and J ends, which lost 5 bases and 0 bases, there was a span of 17 bases. Per germline, CDR1 SGHAT and CDR2 FQNNGV. The CDR3 is 18 residues long. CDR3 amino acids: CASSPRTGPLSGANVLTF. CDR3 in DNA: TGTGCCAGCAGCCCTCGGACGGGCCCTCTCTCTGGGGCCAACGTCCTGACTTTC.

V usage is TRBV6-2 or TRBV6-3 and J usage is TRBJ2-5; 15 positions match TRBD2. Germline V CDR1 and CDR2: MNHEY, SVGEGT. The ends lost 5 bases at V and 5 bases at J; junction bases unmatched: 6. The CDR3 sequence is 16 residues long. The CDR3 sequence is CASSRPGTSGRETQYF. The CDR3 coding sequence is TGTGCCAGCAGTCGCCCCGGGACTAGCGGGAGGGAGACCCAGTACTTC.

The chain uses TRBV11-2 and TRBJ1-2; possibly TRBD1 for D (5 bases). The germline gives CDR1 SGHAT, CDR2 FQNNGV. V was cut by 4 bases and J by 8 bases, with 23 bases left in between. This CDR3 has 16 amino acids. The CDR3, as DNA: TGTGCCAGCAGCTCAACGGGGGAGGGACTTGGCCTAGGCTACACCTTC. Protein: CASSSTGEGLGLGYTF.

On this clonotype: Mismatch with germline at one junction end may stem from a read error. The J gene is TRBJ1-4, the V gene TRBV6-1, with 9 bases identical to TRBD1. Germline V gives CDR1 MNHNS, CDR2 SASEGT. CDR3 length: 17 amino acids. The CDR3 region is CACSPRAFGTGLEKLFF. In nucleotides, the CDR3 is TGTGCCTGCAGTCCTAGGGCGTTCGGGACAGGGCTGGAAAAACTGTTTTTT.

The V call is TRBV2, the J call TRBJ1-3, with a weak D call TRBD1 (5 bases). The CDR3 totals 14 residues. V was shortened by 3 bases and J by 0 bases, with 6 bases between the two germline ends. CDR1 and CDR2 (germline): SNHLY, FYNNEI. CDR3 nucleotide sequence: TGTGCCAGCAGTGAGGGGCACTCTGGAAACACCATATATTTT. It specifies CASSEGHSGNTIYF.

This clonotype was recorded many times. The V call is TRBV6-1, the J call TRBJ1-2; D not resolved. The CDR3 is 15 amino acids. The germline V gene has CDR1 MNHNS and CDR2 SASEGT. V was trimmed by 2 bases and J by 10 bases, leaving 20 bases between them. The CDR3 here is CASSEWKGELNAYTF. CDR3 nucleotide sequence: TGTGCCAGCAGTGAATGGAAGGGAGAGTTGAATGCCTACACCTTC.

This clonotype was counted only a few times. This may come from a read error, since a much larger clone is one base off. The V gene is TRBV4-1, the J gene TRBJ2-3; no firm D call. Germline V gives CDR1 MGHRA, CDR2 YSYEKL. This CDR3 contains 13 residues. The CDR3 reads CAGSLDPPDTQYF. CDR3 sequence (DNA): TGCGCCGGCAGCCTCGACCCACCAGATACGCAGTATTTT.

As regards this clonotype: A junction boundary mismatches the germline segment, possibly from a read error. This chain uses TRBV7-2 with TRBJ2-7; 9 bases map to TRBD2. CDR3 length equals 15 residues. CDR1 is SGHTA, CDR2 FQGNSA, per germline. CDR3 amino acids: CASNPGLAGTYELYF. CDR3 sequence (DNA): TGTGCCAGCAACCCCGGGCTAGCGGGAACCTACGAGCTGTACTTC.